This passage covers 27 T cell receptor beta chains from one sample sequenced in a study of T cell responses to AZD1222 COVID-19 vaccine. The assay was immunoSEQ multiplex PCR, and TCRdb's table has in-frame clones only and misses some. Here the sample spans under 150,000 clones, about 90% being singletons. The sequencing here drew on peripheral blood, taken on day 0 of AZD1222 vaccination. The receptors come from an adult in good health.

The chain recombines TRBV28 with TRBJ1-2; D gene unclear. V gave up 3 bases and J gave up 7 bases, with 21 bases separating them. Germline V gene data show CDR1 as MDHEN and CDR2 as SYDVKM. The length of the CDR3 is 16 residues. CDR3 DNA sequence: TGTGCCAGCAGTTTTGTTCAACCGCAGAGATCCGGTGGCTACACCTTC. It is translated as CASSFVQPQRSGGYTF.

V and J are TRBV2 and TRBJ1-2; 10 bases agree with TRBD1. Germline V CDR1 and CDR2: SNHLY, FYNNEI. Losses at the gene ends were 7 bases for V and 8 bases for J; bases not matched to a gene: 7. This CDR3 has 13 amino acids. The CDR3: CASTGTGVGGYTF. The CDR3 DNA reads TGTGCCAGCACCGGGACAGGGGTTGGAGGCTACACCTTC. The whole variable domain, filled in from reference TRBV2 and TRBJ1-2, reads EPEVTQTPSHQVTQMGQEVILRCVPISNHLYFYWYRQILGQKVEFLVSFYNNEISEKSEIFDDQFSVERPDGSNFTLKIRSTKLEDSAMYFCASTGTGVGGYTFGSGTRLTVV.

This sequence joins TRBV5-4 and TRBJ2-5, with D unclear. The CDR3 spans 14 residues. CDR1 SGHNT and CDR2 YYREEE come from the germline V gene (reference sequence). Trimming took 4 bases from V and 3 from J, leaving 13 bases between them. The CDR3 nucleotides are TGTGCCAGCAGCCCAGGACGGGTAGAAGAGACCCAGTACTTC. As protein: CASSPGRVEETQYF. Full variable domain (outside the CDR3, taken from reference TRBV5-4 and TRBJ2-5): ETGVTQSPTHLIKTRGQQVTLRCSSQSGHNTVSWYQQALGQGPQFIFQYYREEENGRGNFPPRFSGLQFPNYSSELNVNALELDDSALYLCASSPGRVEETQYFGPGTRLLVL.

The chain employs TRBV27 and TRBJ2-5; 8 positions match TRBD2. Germline loops: CDR1 MNHEY, CDR2 SMNVEV (reference sequence). Trimming cost V 4 bases and J 5 bases; bases outside gene matches: 3. CDR3 length: 13 residues. The CDR3 region is CASSSGGRETQYF. In nucleotides, the CDR3 is TGTGCCAGCAGTTCGGGGGGGCGGGAGACCCAGTACTTC.

Notes on this clone: At one boundary the junction diverges from the germline segment, which might be a read error. This chain uses TRBV4-1 with TRBJ1-6; D not certain. The CDR3 length is 16 residues. Germline CDR1 is MGHRA and CDR2 is YSYEKL. The CDR3: CASRQDGVLYNSPLHF. For the CDR3, the DNA is TGCGCCAGCAGACAAGATGGGGTTCTCTATAATTCACCCCTCCACTTT.

The chain employs TRBV7-3 and TRBJ2-3, with TRBD1 matching 7 bases. V trimming: 0 bases; J trimming: 4 bases; junction bases outside the gene matches: 4. Looked up from germline, CDR1 is SGHTA and CDR2 is FQGTGA. This CDR3 has 15 residues. CDR3 coding DNA: TGTGCCAGCAGCTTAACAGGGGGCGAGTCAGATACGCAGTATTTT. The encoded protein is CASSLTGGESDTQYF.

This clone was recorded once. The rearrangement links TRBV28 to TRBJ2-2, with D possibly being TRBD1 (8 bases). CDR3 length: 15 residues. Trimming took off 6 bases at V and 5 bases at J, with 16 bases between the two ends. Germline CDR1 reads MDHEN; CDR2 reads SYDVKM. In DNA, the CDR3 is TGTGCCAGCAGAGCAGGACAGGGACTAACCGGGGAGCTGTTTTTT. Translating it yields CASRAGQGLTGELFF.

This chain uses TRBV15 with TRBJ1-5; no definite D call. This CDR3 has 15 amino acids. V dropped 4 bases and J dropped 0 bases, with 10 bases sitting between them. CDR1 and CDR2 (germline): LNHNV, YYDKDF (reference sequence). CDR3 protein: CATSITEGSNQPQHF. The DNA of the CDR3 is TGTGCCACCAGCATCACAGAGGGTAGCAATCAGCCCCAGCATTTT.

This chain uses TRBV19 with TRBJ1-2, with TRBD1 as a possible D gene (6 bases). Per germline, CDR1 LNHDA and CDR2 SQIVND (reference sequence). CDR3 size: 13 residues. V lost 6 bases, J lost 8 bases, and 16 bases lay in between. Here the CDR3 reads CASRPDSRSGYTF. The CDR3, as DNA: TGTGCCAGTAGACCGGACAGTCGGTCGGGCTACACCTTC.

The chain employs TRBV5-5 and TRBJ2-5; 7 nucleotides align to TRBD2. CDR1 SGHKS and CDR2 YYEKEE come from the germline V gene (reference sequence). The V and J ends lost 4 bases and 1 base, in that order; junction bases with no gene match: 1. The CDR3 spans 13 residues. Here the CDR3 reads CASSLAAQETQYF. In DNA, the CDR3 is TGTGCCAGCAGCCTAGCGGCCCAAGAGACCCAGTACTTC.

The gene calls are TRBV28 and TRBJ2-7; D is uncertain. In germline, CDR1 is MDHEN, CDR2 SYDVKM. The CDR3 sequence is 13 residues long. V was pared by 3 bases and J by 3 bases, with 9 bases between. CDR3 sequence reads: CASSFSSHYEQYF. The DNA of the CDR3 is TGTGCCAGCAGTTTTAGTTCTCACTACGAGCAGTACTTC.

CDR3: CASTARQGTGELFF. The CDR3 bases are TGTGCCAGCACCGCCCGACAGGGCACCGGGGAGCTGTTTTTT. The rearrangement joins TRBV2 to TRBJ2-2; TRBD1 aligns across 7 bases. From germline, CDR1 is SNHLY and CDR2 FYNNEI. After removal of 7 bases from V and 4 bases from J, the junction contained 6 bases not matched to a gene. The CDR3 runs to 14 residues.

The chain recombines TRBV15 with TRBJ1-5; a possible D gene is TRBD1 (5 bases). Trimming left V 0 bases short and J 6 bases short, with 27 bases between. CDR1 LNHNV and CDR2 YYDKDF come from the germline V gene (reference sequence). The CDR3 contains 20 residues. The chain's CDR3 is CATSRDGGWLYNMPLQPQHF. As DNA, the CDR3 is TGTGCCACCAGCAGAGATGGGGGGTGGCTATATAACATGCCCCTTCAGCCCCAGCATTTT.

This chain joins TRBV28 and TRBJ1-2; TRBD1 agrees at 8 bases. This CDR3 has 15 amino acids. The V gene's germline CDR1 is MDHEN and CDR2 SYDVKM. Trimming removed 6 bases from V and 7 bases from J; junction bases left unmatched: 13. The CDR3 nucleotides are TGTGCCAGCAGGGGGGGCGGACAGGGCGAGGGTGGCTACACCTTC. This sequence encodes CASRGGGQGEGGYTF.

The chain recombines TRBV18 with TRBJ1-2; weak D call: TRBD1 (5 bases). The V and J ends lost 0 bases and 6 bases respectively, with 14 bases between them. The CDR3 is 15 residues long. CDR1 KGHSH and CDR2 LQKENI come from the germline V gene. CDR3 protein: CASSPPTGIGDGYTF. CDR3 coding DNA: TGTGCCAGCTCACCACCAACCGGGATAGGGGATGGCTACACCTTC.

This chain connects TRBV5-6 to TRBJ1-5; D remains unclear. CDR1 SGHDT and CDR2 YYEEEE come from the germline V gene. The CDR3 spans 14 residues. With 1 base removed from V and 7 bases from J, the gap between germline ends came to 12 bases. The CDR3: CASSLRSGRQPQHF. CDR3 DNA sequence: TGTGCCAGCAGCTTGAGAAGCGGACGGCAGCCCCAGCATTTT.

This clone is a singleton in its sample. This chain uses TRBV28 with TRBJ2-2, with 12 bases that match TRBD2. Germline V gene data show CDR1 as MDHEN and CDR2 as SYDVKM. Losses at the gene ends were 8 bases for V and 6 bases for J; bases not matched to a gene: 16. The CDR3 consists of 18 residues. CDR3 nucleotide sequence: TGTGCCAGCCAGACCGGACTAGCGGGAACCCGGGCTCCCGGGGAGCTGTTTTTT. Its translation is CASQTGLAGTRAPGELFF.

This chain joins TRBV29-1 and TRBJ2-7; D perhaps matches TRBD2 (6 bases). The CDR3 runs 14 residues. V was pared by 7 bases and J by 0 bases, with 16 bases between. Germline assignment: CDR1 SQVTM and CDR2 ANQGSEA. CDR3 DNA: TGCAGCGGGCGTCCGGGGGTGAGCTCCTACGAGCAGTACTTC. Its protein product is CSGRPGVSSYEQYF.

The rearrangement joins TRBV12-3 or TRBV12-4 to TRBJ1-2, with 7 nucleotides matching TRBD1. Losses at the gene ends were 3 bases for V and 11 bases for J; bases not matched to a gene: 9. The CDR3 totals 13 residues. As DNA, the CDR3 is TGTGCCAGCAGTTTTCAGGGACAGAATATTTACACCTTC. Translation gives CASSFQGQNIYTF.

This clone appeared a few times. The V and J genes are TRBV4-1 and TRBJ2-7; a weak D match, TRBD2 (5 bases). Germline loops: CDR1 MGHRA, CDR2 YSYEKL. Trimming stripped 1 base from V and 13 bases from J, with 17 bases between. This CDR3 has 13 residues. The CDR3 nucleotides read TGCGCCAGCAGCCAAGGAGGGCTCACTACGGTCTACTTC. Translating gives CASSQGGLTTVYF.

This clone came up once. The CDR3 spells CASSGRQTLSNTIYF. The CDR3 DNA is TGTGCCAGCAGCGGAAGACAAACGCTGAGCAACACCATATATTTT. The V gene is TRBV5-5, the J gene TRBJ1-3; unclear D gene. V dropped 4 bases and J dropped 7 bases, with 18 bases sitting between them. The CDR3 covers 15 residues. In germline, CDR1 is SGHKS, CDR2 YYEKEE (reference sequence).

The chain recombines TRBV7-9 with TRBJ1-2; TRBD1 aligns across 10 bases. The CDR3 loop spans 15 amino acids. Germline lookup yields CDR1 SEHNR and CDR2 FQNEAQ (reference sequence). With V trimmed by 2 bases and J by 8 bases, 8 bases remained unmatched. In DNA, the CDR3 is TGTGCCAGCAGCTTACTCAGGACAGGGGGTCTCGGCTACACCTTC. Translation: CASSLLRTGGLGYTF. The full variable domain, completed using reference TRBV7-9 and TRBJ1-2, is DTGVSQNPRHKITKRGQNVTFRCDPISEHNRLYWYRQTLGQGPEFLTYFQNEAQLEKSRLLSDRFSAERPKGSFSTLEIQRTEQGDSAMYLCASSLLRTGGLGYTFGSGTRLTVV.

This sequence joins TRBV28 and TRBJ2-1, with a possible D match to TRBD2 (5 bases). From germline, CDR1 is MDHEN and CDR2 SYDVKM. The CDR3 consists of 15 residues. Trimming removed 4 bases at V and 8 bases at J, with 18 bases between. The CDR3 DNA follows: TGTGCCAGCAGTTCCCCGGGGTTGACCCGGCATGAGCAGTTCTTC. Translation: CASSSPGLTRHEQFF.

Only one count was recorded for this clone. This sample also contains other DNA sequences that code for the same CDR3. The chain employs TRBV5-1 and TRBJ2-7; the match to TRBD1 covers 9 bases. V was pared by 5 bases and J by 0 bases, with 3 bases of the junction left unmatched. Germline CDR1 is SGHRS and CDR2 is YFSETQ. The CDR3 sequence is 14 residues long. CDR3 region: CASRGQGGSYEQYF. Written as DNA, the CDR3 is TGCGCCAGCAGGGGACAGGGAGGCTCCTACGAGCAGTACTTC.

The chain recombines TRBV9 with TRBJ1-1; TRBD1 agrees at 8 bases. Trimming at V came to 2 bases and at J to 0 bases, leaving 3 bases not matched to a gene. Germline assignment: CDR1 SGDLS and CDR2 YYNGEE. The CDR3 extends over 15 amino acids. The CDR3 loop reads CASSVGTGLNTEAFF. In nucleotides, the CDR3 is TGTGCCAGCAGCGTGGGGACAGGTCTGAACACTGAAGCTTTCTTT.

V usage is TRBV24-1 and J usage is TRBJ1-5; possible D gene TRBD1, 6 bases. CDR1 KGHDR and CDR2 SFDVKD come from the germline V gene. The CDR3 runs 12 residues. Trimming removed 9 bases from V and 5 bases from J, with 10 bases in between. In DNA form, the CDR3 reads TGTGCCACCGGGGAGGGGGATCAGCCCCAGCATTTT. Its protein product is CATGEGDQPQHF.

V is TRBV9 and J is TRBJ2-7; 10 nucleotides agree with TRBD1. Germline V gives CDR1 SGDLS, CDR2 YYNGEE. V was pared by 7 bases and J by 1 base, with 11 bases of the junction left unmatched. The CDR3 totals 16 residues. The chain's CDR3 is CASPPGVGQGSYEQYF. In nucleotides, the CDR3 is TGTGCCAGCCCCCCGGGGGTGGGACAGGGGTCCTACGAGCAGTACTTC.